This T cell receptor (beta chain) was recorded in a study of long-term antiretroviral therapy in people with HIV. Study conclusions and caveats: Within the repertoire, clones expanded before ART were dominant at all time points. Diversity increased after ART yet remained lower than in transplant donor controls.

Germline V gene lookup returns CDR1 SGHNT and CDR2 YYREEE (reference sequence). This CDR3 spans 13 amino acids. Trimming stripped 4 bases from V and 4 bases from J, with 11 bases between. Runs used v3.0 of the immunoSEQ assay and were done at survey level. Clones were read by immunoSEQ multiplex PCR, and TCRdb kept only the in-frame ones, dropping some. The profile shows 25,000 to 30,000 clones, about 86% of them singletons. Concerning this clone itself: Its target is not known.

Each donor provided at least one pre-ART PBMC sample and at least two post-ART PBMC samples. Treatment for all HIV-infected participants took place in the United States. The sample in question was unsorted PBMCs, obtained 0.8 years after starting antiretroviral therapy. The TCR sequence derives from a woman aged 25 to 39 with HIV. V is TRBV5-4 and J is TRBJ1-1; D gene uncertain. The CDR3 here is CASSPEPGTEAFF. The CDR3 DNA follows: TGTGCCAGCAGCCCCGAGCCGGGCACTGAAGCTTTCTTT.